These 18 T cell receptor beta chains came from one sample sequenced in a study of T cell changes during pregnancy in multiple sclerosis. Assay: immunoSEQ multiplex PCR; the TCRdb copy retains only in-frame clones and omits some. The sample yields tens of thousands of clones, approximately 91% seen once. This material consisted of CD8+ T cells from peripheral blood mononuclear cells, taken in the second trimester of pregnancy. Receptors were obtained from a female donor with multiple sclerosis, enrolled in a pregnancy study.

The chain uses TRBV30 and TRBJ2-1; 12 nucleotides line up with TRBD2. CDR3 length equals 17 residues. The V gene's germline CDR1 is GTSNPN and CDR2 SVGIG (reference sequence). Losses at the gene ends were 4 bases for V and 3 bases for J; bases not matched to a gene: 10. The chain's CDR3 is CAWTGLAGKSVYNEQFF. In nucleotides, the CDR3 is TGTGCCTGGACCGGACTAGCGGGAAAATCGGTCTACAATGAGCAGTTCTTC. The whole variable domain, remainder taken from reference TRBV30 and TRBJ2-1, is SQTIHQWPATLVQPVGSPLSLECTVEGTSNPNLYWYRQAAGRGLQLLFYSVGIGQISSEVPQNLSASRPQDRQFILSSKKLLLSDSGFYLCAWTGLAGKSVYNEQFFGPGTRLTVL.

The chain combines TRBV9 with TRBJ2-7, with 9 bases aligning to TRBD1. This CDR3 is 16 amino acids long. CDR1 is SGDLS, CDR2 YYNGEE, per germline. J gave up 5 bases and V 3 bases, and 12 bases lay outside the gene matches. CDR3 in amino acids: CASSALPGTGFDEQYF. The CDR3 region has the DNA TGTGCCAGCAGCGCCCTCCCCGGGACAGGGTTCGACGAGCAGTACTTC.

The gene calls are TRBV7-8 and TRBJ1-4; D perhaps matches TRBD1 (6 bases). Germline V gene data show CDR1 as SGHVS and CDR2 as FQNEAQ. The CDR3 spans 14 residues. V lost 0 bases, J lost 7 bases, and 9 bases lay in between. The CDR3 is CASSLAVGGEKLFF. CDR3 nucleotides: TGTGCCAGCAGCTTAGCTGTAGGGGGTGAAAAACTGTTTTTT.

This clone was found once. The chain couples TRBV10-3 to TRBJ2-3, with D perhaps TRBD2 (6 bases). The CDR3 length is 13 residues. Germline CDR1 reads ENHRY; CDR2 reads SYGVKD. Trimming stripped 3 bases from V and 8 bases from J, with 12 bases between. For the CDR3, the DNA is TGTGCCATCAGTGATTCGATGCGGGGTACGCAGTATTTT. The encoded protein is CAISDSMRGTQYF.

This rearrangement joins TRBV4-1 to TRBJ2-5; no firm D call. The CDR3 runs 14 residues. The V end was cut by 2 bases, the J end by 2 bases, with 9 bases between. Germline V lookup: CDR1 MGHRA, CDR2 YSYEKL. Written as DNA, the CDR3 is TGCGCCAGCAGCCAACGCCAGTTGCAAGAGACCCAGTACTTC. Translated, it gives CASSQRQLQETQYF.

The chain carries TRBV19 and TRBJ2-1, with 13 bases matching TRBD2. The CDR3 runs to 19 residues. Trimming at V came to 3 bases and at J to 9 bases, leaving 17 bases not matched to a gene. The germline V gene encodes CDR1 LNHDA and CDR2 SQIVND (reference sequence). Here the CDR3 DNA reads TGTGCCAGTAGTATCGCCCCTGATGGGACTAGCGGGATATTTGGTGAGCAGTTCTTC. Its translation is CASSIAPDGTSGIFGEQFF. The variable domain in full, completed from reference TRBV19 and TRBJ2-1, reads DGGITQSPKYLFRKEGQNVTLSCEQNLNHDAMYWYRQDPGQGLRLIYYSQIVNDFQKGDIAEGYSVSREKKESFPLTVTSAQKNPTAFYLCASSIAPDGTSGIFGEQFFGPGTRLTVL.

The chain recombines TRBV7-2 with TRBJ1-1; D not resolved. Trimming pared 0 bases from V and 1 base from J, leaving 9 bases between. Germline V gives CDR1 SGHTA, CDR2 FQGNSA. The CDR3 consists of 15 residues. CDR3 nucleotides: TGTGCCAGCAGCTTAGCGCTGGAGGGGAACACTGAAGCTTTCTTT. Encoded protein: CASSLALEGNTEAFF.

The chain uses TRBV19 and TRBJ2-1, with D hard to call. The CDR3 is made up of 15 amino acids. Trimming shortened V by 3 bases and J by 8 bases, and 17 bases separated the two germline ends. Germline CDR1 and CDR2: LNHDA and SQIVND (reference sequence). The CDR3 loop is CASSMSILIEDEQFF. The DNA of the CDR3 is TGTGCCAGTAGTATGAGTATATTAATCGAAGATGAGCAGTTCTTC.

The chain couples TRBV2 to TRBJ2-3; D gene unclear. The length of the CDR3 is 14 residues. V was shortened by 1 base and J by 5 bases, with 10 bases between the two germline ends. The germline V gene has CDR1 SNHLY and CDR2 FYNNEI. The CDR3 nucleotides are TGTGCCAGCAGTGAAGACGGTTTCGGAGATACGCAGTATTTT. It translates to CASSEDGFGDTQYF. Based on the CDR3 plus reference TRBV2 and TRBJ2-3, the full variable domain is EPEVTQTPSHQVTQMGQEVILRCVPISNHLYFYWYRQILGQKVEFLVSFYNNEISEKSEIFDDQFSVERPDGSNFTLKIRSTKLEDSAMYFCASSEDGFGDTQYFGPGTRLTVL.

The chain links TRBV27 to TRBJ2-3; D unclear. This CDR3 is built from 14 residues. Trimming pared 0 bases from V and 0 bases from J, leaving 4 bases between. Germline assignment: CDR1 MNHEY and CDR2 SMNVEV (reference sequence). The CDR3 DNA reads TGTGCCAGCAGTTTATCGGCTAGCACAGATACGCAGTATTTT. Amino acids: CASSLSASTDTQYF.

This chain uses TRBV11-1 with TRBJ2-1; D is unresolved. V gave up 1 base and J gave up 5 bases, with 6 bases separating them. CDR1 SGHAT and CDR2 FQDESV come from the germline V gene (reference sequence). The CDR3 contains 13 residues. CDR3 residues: CASSLGLDNEQFF. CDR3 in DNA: TGTGCCAGCAGCTTAGGGCTGGACAATGAGCAGTTCTTC.

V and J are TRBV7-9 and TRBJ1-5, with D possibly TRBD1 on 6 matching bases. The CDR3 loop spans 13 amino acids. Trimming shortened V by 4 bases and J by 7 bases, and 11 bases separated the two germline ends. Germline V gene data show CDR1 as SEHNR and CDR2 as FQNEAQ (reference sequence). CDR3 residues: CASSSQGRQPQHF. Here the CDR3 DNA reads TGTGCCAGCAGCTCCCAGGGGCGCCAGCCCCAGCATTTT. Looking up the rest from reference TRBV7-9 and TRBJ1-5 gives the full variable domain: DTGVSQNPRHKITKRGQNVTFRCDPISEHNRLYWYRQTLGQGPEFLTYFQNEAQLEKSRLLSDRFSAERPKGSFSTLEIQRTEQGDSAMYLCASSSQGRQPQHFGDGTRLSIL.

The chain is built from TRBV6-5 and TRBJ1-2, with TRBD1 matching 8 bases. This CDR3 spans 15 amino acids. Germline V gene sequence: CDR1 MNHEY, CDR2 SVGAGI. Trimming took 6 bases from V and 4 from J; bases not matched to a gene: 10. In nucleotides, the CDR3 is TGTGCCAGCAGCACTACAGGGGGGGCGAGCTATGGCTACACCTTC. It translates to CASSTTGGASYGYTF.

The CDR3 loop is CASSYLSGAGELFF. CDR3 nucleotide sequence: TGTGCCAGCAGTTACCTTAGCGGGGCCGGGGAGCTGTTTTTT. The chain employs TRBV6-5 and TRBJ2-2; 8 nucleotides match TRBD2. This CDR3 has 14 residues. V lost 2 bases and J lost 6; bases outside the gene matches: 2. The germline CDR1 and CDR2 sequences are MNHEY and SVGAGI.

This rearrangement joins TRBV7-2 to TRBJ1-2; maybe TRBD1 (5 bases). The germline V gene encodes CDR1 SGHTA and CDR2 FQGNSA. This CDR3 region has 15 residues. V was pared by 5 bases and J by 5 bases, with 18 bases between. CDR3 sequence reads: CASSQYSDTGYGYTF. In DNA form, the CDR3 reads TGTGCCAGCAGCCAGTACTCGGACACCGGGTATGGCTACACCTTC.

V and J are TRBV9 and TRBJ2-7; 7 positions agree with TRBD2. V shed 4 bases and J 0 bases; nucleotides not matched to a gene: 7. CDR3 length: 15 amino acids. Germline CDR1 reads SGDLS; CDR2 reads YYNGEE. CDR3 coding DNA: TGTGCCAGCAGCCCCCGCCGGGACTACTCCTACGAGCAGTACTTC. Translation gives CASSPRRDYSYEQYF.

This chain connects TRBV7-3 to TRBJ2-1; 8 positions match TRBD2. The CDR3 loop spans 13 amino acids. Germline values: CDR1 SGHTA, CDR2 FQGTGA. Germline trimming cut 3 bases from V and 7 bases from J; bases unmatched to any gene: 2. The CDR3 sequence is CASSFGGGNEQFF. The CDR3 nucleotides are TGTGCCAGCAGCTTCGGGGGGGGGAATGAGCAGTTCTTC.

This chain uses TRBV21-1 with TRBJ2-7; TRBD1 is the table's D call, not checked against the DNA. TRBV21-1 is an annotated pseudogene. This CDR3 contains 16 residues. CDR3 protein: CASSNMVRDRGCEQYF. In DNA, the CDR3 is TGTGCCAGCAGCAATATGGTCCGGGACAGGGGTTGCGAGCAGTACTTC.